These T cell receptor beta chains were read from a single sample in a study of blood T cell repertoires in COVID-19. Using immunoSEQ multiplex PCR, the repertoire was profiled, and TCRdb retains in-frame clones only, with some absent. The sample carries about 480,000 clones, around 89% recorded once. The sample comprised peripheral blood. These receptors were taken from a woman in her twenties or thirties with acute or convalescent COVID-19. Each CDR3 is given with its conserved first and last residue. D genes are given only for firm matches. Expanded clones get a size class; other rows say once, few or many, or leave the size out.

clone_size	d_call	v_call	j_call	cdr3_nt	cdr3_aa
few	NA	TRBV19	TRBJ2-2	TGTGCCAGTAGTGCTGGTTCAGTGAACACCGGGGAGCTGTTTTTT	CASSAGSVNTGELFF
NA	TRBD2	TRBV9	TRBJ2-3	TGTGCCAGCAGCCAGGGGACTAGCGGGGGGGCAACCACAGATACGCAGTATTTT	CASSQGTSGGATTDTQYF
NA	NA	TRBV6-1	TRBJ2-7	TGTGCCAGCAGTGAGGGGACAACCTACGAGCAGTACTTC	CASSEGTTYEQYF
few	NA	TRBV18	TRBJ2-7	TGTGCCAGCTCACCTGGGGACAACGCCTACGAGCAGTACTTC	CASSPGDNAYEQYF
NA	TRBD1	TRBV7-2	TRBJ1-3	TGTGCCAGCAGCCGCGGGACAGGGGAATTAGGAAACACCATATATTTT	CASSRGTGELGNTIYF
NA	NA	TRBV3-1/TRBV3-2	TRBJ2-2	TGTGCCAGCAGCCATATCGGGGAGCTGTTTTTT	CASSHIGELFF
NA	TRBD1	TRBV11-3	TRBJ2-5	TGTGCCAGCAGCTTAGGACAGGGGGCGCGAGGGGAGACCCAGTACTTC	CASSLGQGARGETQYF
once	NA	TRBV4-1	TRBJ1-6	TGCGCCAGCAGCCAAACGGACATCGGTGGTTCACCCCTCCACTTT	CASSQTDIGGSPLHF
NA	NA	TRBV6-2/TRBV6-3	TRBJ1-2	TGTGCCAGCAGCGGACAGAACTATGGCTACACCTTC	CASSGQNYGYTF
NA	TRBD2	TRBV11-2	TRBJ2-7	TGTGCCAGCAGCTTAGATTCCAGCGGGGGTTACGAGCAGTACTTC	CASSLDSSGGYEQYF
NA	NA	TRBV19	TRBJ2-3	TGTGCCAGTAGTATTTTTGTGACTAGTAACACAGATACGCAGTATTTT	CASSIFVTSNTDTQYF
NA	NA	TRBV28	TRBJ1-1	TGTGCCAGCAGTTATTTGGGGGGGGGCGGAACTGAAGCTTTCTTT	CASSYLGGGGTEAFF
NA	TRBD1	TRBV5-1	TRBJ2-3	TGCGCCAGCGGGGACAGGGGAACAGATACGCAGTATTTT	CASGDRGTDTQYF
NA	NA	TRBV7-7	TRBJ2-5	TGTGCCAGCAGCTTGGGGCCGGGGGTTCAAGAGACCCAGTACTTC	CASSLGPGVQETQYF
NA	TRBD1	TRBV5-6	TRBJ1-4	TGTGCCAGCAGCTTTTTGGGACAGGGGGATGAAAAACTGTTTTTT	CASSFLGQGDEKLFF
NA	NA	TRBV5-4	TRBJ1-1	TGTGCCAGCAGCTTCGGGAGGGGTCTGGGCACTGAAGCTTTCTTT	CASSFGRGLGTEAFF
NA	TRBD1	TRBV7-8	TRBJ2-1	TGTGCCAGCAGCTTTTACCCCAACAGGGGAAAAAATGAGCAGTTCTTC	CASSFYPNRGKNEQFF
once	NA	TRBV7-9	TRBJ1-2	TGTGCCACCGCGACAGATAACTATGGCTACACCTTC	CATATDNYGYTF
NA	TRBD1	TRBV11-2	TRBJ2-1	TGTGCCAGCAGCTTCCAGACAGGGGTGGATGAGCAGTTCTTC	CASSFQTGVDEQFF
NA	TRBD2	TRBV10-3	TRBJ2-1	TGTGCCATCAGTGGGGGAGGGAATCCTTACAATGAGCAGTTCTTC	CAISGGGNPYNEQFF
NA	TRBD1	TRBV3-1/TRBV3-2	TRBJ2-7	TGTGCCAGCAGCCTGAGACAGGGGTCCCTATACGAGCAGTACTTC	CASSLRQGSLYEQYF
NA	NA	TRBV19	TRBJ1-2	TGTGCCAGTACCGAGACAGGAAACTATGGCTACACCTTC	CASTETGNYGYTF
once	TRBD1	TRBV9	TRBJ1-6	TGTGCCAGCAGCGGGACAGGGGGCTCGAGTTCACCCCTCCACTTT	CASSGTGGSSSPLHF
NA	TRBD1	TRBV18	TRBJ2-2	TGTGCCAGCTCACCAGGGACAGAATTAACCGGGGAGCTGTTTTTT	CASSPGTELTGELFF
NA	NA	TRBV5-6	TRBJ2-3	TGTGCCAGCAGCTTGAGTCTAGCCCACTCGGATACGCAGTATTTT	CASSLSLAHSDTQYF
NA	NA	TRBV30	TRBJ1-6	TGTGCCTGGAGTGTACTGGGCTTTTATAATTCACCCCTCCACTTT	CAWSVLGFYNSPLHF
once	TRBD1	TRBV19	TRBJ2-7	TGTGCCAGTAGTATAAGGGGACAGGGCGAAGAGCAGTACTTC	CASSIRGQGEEQYF
NA	NA	TRBV27	TRBJ2-7	TGTGCCAGCAGGCAAAGTGGACAAGTTTACGAGCAGTACTTC	CASRQSGQVYEQYF
NA	NA	TRBV4-2	TRBJ2-3	TGTGCCAGCAGCCAAGATCAATCCGGGGGAGATACGCAGTATTTT	CASSQDQSGGDTQYF
NA	TRBD1	TRBV27	TRBJ1-6	TGTGCCAGCACCCGCCGGGACAGGGGACAGTCACCCCTCCACTTT	CASTRRDRGQSPLHF
few	NA	TRBV7-9	TRBJ1-6	TGTGCCAGCAGCCCTAGCCTAACGGGTTCACCCCTCCACTTT	CASSPSLTGSPLHF
NA	TRBD1	TRBV7-8	TRBJ2-7	TGTGCCAGTTACGGGGGACAGGGCATGAGTTCCTACGAGCAGTACTTC	CASYGGQGMSSYEQYF
NA	NA	TRBV2	TRBJ2-5	TGTGCCAGCAGTCCAATGGGGCAGGGAATGACCCAGTACTTC	CASSPMGQGMTQYF
NA	NA	TRBV6-1	TRBJ2-5	TGTGCCAGCAGTGAAACTACAGGCGTCGTTCCGGGCCAGACCCAGTACTTC	CASSETTGVVPGQTQYF
NA	NA	TRBV4-1	TRBJ2-3	TGCGCCAGCAGCCAAGATGGAGGTCTCGGGGTGGATACGCAGTATTTT	CASSQDGGLGVDTQYF
NA	TRBD2	TRBV9	TRBJ2-1	TGTGCCAGCACCCCACTAGCGGGGGAACGCAATGAGCAGTTCTTC	CASTPLAGERNEQFF
NA	NA	TRBV6-2/TRBV6-3	TRBJ1-3	TGTGCCAGCAACCCCCGTGGAGAGTTGCACACCATATATTTT	CASNPRGELHTIYF
NA	NA	TRBV11-2	TRBJ1-2	TGTGCCAGCAGCTTAGCCCGGATGGAGGGCTACACCTTC	CASSLARMEGYTF
NA	NA	TRBV5-4	TRBJ2-7	TGTGCCAGCAGCTTGCGGGGCTACGAGCAGTACTTC	CASSLRGYEQYF
NA	NA	TRBV2	TRBJ1-2	TGTGCCAGCTCTCTGGAGGGGATCGGCTACACCTTC	CASSLEGIGYTF
NA	TRBD2	TRBV6-5	TRBJ2-7	TGTGCCAGCAGGGCCGGGACTAGCGGCCCCTACGAGCAGTACTTC	CASRAGTSGPYEQYF
NA	TRBD1	TRBV27	TRBJ1-5	TGTGCCAGCACGACAGGGGTGGGTAGCAATCAGCCCCAGCATTTT	CASTTGVGSNQPQHF
NA	TRBD1	TRBV5-1	TRBJ2-3	TGCGCCAGCAGCGCCCGGGACAGGATAAAGGTAGATACGCAGTATTTT	CASSARDRIKVDTQYF
once	TRBD2	TRBV10-3	TRBJ2-5	TGTGCCATCAGAGGACTAGCGGGGGGGAGAGAGACCCAGTACTTC	CAIRGLAGGRETQYF
NA	NA	TRBV9	TRBJ2-1	TGTGCCAGCAGCGTATCAGGGGACAATGAGCAGTTCTTC	CASSVSGDNEQFF
once	NA	TRBV12-3/TRBV12-4	TRBJ2-2	TGTGCCAGCAGCGGGACAGAGCTGTTTTTT	CASSGTELFF
NA	TRBD1	TRBV7-9	TRBJ1-2	TGTGCCAGCAGCCAGGACAGGGGCAGTGGCTACACCTTC	CASSQDRGSGYTF
NA	NA	TRBV6-5	TRBJ1-1	TGTGCCAGCAGCTCCCGCGCGGGAAGGAACACTGAAGCTTTCTTT	CASSSRAGRNTEAFF
NA	TRBD1	TRBV28	TRBJ2-5	TGTGCCAGCAGCCCCCTCCGAACAGGGGGTGGGGAGACCCAGTACTTC	CASSPLRTGGGETQYF
once	TRBD1	TRBV7-9	TRBJ2-1	TGTGCCAGCAGCAACCGGGACAGGGGTAATGAGCAGTTCTTC	CASSNRDRGNEQFF
NA	TRBD2	TRBV10-3	TRBJ2-3	TGTGCCATCAGTACTAGCGGTAGCACAGATACGCAGTATTTT	CAISTSGSTDTQYF
NA	NA	TRBV10-3	TRBJ2-7	TGTGCCATTAGGGGGGGTAGCTCCTACGAGCAGTACTTC	CAIRGGSSYEQYF
NA	NA	TRBV12-5	TRBJ1-5	TGTGCTAGTGGCCTAGATCAGCCCCAGCATTTT	CASGLDQPQHF
once	NA	TRBV4-1	TRBJ1-5	TGCGCCAGCAGCCCCCCAGGAGGGTTTCAGCCCCAGCATTTT	CASSPPGGFQPQHF
NA	TRBD2	TRBV5-4	TRBJ2-2	TGTGCCTGGGAGCGGGGGGCGGGTGCGAACACCGGGGAGCTGTTTTTT	CAWERGAGANTGELFF